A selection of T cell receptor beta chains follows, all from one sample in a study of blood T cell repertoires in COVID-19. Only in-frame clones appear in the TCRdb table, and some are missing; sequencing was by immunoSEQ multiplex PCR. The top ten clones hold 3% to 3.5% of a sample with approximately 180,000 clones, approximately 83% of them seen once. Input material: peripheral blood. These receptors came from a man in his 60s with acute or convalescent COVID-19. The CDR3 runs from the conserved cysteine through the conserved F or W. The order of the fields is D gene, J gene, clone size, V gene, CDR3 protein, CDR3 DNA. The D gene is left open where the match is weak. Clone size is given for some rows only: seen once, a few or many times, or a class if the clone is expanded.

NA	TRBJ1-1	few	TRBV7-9	CASSRGGVGGTEAFF	TGTGCCAGCAGCCGCGGTGGTGTGGGTGGAACTGAAGCTTTCTTT
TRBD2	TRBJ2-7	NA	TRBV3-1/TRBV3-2	CASSQDSPLAVAGEVEQYF	TGTGCCAGCAGCCAAGATAGCCCCCTTGCGGTAGCGGGAGAGGTCGAGCAGTACTTC
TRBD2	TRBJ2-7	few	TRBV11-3	CASSSDKNVGGPAEQYF	TGTGCCAGCAGCTCAGATAAAAATGTGGGAGGGCCTGCCGAGCAGTACTTC
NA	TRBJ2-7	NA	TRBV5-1	CASSPRGIGYEQYF	TGCGCCAGCAGCCCCAGGGGCATCGGGTACGAGCAGTACTTC
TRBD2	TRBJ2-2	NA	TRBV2	CASKMGLAGAGNTGELFF	TGTGCCAGCAAAATGGGACTAGCGGGAGCTGGGAACACCGGGGAGCTGTTTTTT
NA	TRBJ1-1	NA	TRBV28	CASSYPRHMREAFF	TGTGCCAGCAGTTACCCTCGCCACATGAGGGAAGCTTTCTTT
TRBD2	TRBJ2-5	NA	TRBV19	CASSPGLAGGNPGETQYF	TGTGCCAGTAGTCCAGGACTAGCGGGAGGGAACCCGGGAGAGACCCAGTACTTC
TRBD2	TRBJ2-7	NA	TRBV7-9	CASSRKLAESYEQYF	TGTGCCAGCAGCCGAAAACTAGCGGAGTCCTACGAGCAGTACTTC
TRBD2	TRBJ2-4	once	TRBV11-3	CASSLDHLAGELIAKNIQYF	TGTGCCAGCAGCTTAGATCACCTAGCGGGAGAACTAATAGCCAAAAACATTCAGTACTTC
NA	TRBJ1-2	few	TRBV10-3	CAIRSVRGYTF	TGTGCCATCAGATCTGTTAGAGGCTACACCTTC
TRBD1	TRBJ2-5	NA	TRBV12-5	CASGLVRQGTLQETQYF	TGTGCTAGTGGTTTGGTTCGACAGGGGACCCTCCAAGAGACCCAGTACTTC
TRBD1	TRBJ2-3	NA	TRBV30	CAWNRGSTDTQYF	TGTGCCTGGAACAGGGGGAGCACAGATACGCAGTATTTT
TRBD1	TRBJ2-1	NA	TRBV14	CASSRRTGIMGSYNEQFF	TGTGCCAGCAGCCGCCGGACAGGGATAATGGGATCCTACAATGAGCAGTTCTTC
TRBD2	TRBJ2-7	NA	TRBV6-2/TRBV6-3	CASSDRGQGLAGRYEQYF	TGTGCCAGCAGCGACAGGGGGCAGGGACTAGCGGGTCGCTACGAGCAGTACTTC
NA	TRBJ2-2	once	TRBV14	CASSQVLGGRTGELFF	TGTGCCAGCAGCCAAGTTCTGGGAGGTCGGACCGGGGAGCTGTTTTTT
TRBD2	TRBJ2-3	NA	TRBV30	CAWSVGLGEGTQYF	TGTGCCTGGAGTGTGGGACTAGGGGAAGGTACGCAGTATTTT
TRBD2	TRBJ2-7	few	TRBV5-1	CASSLDAGGSYEQYF	TGCGCCAGCAGCTTGGATGCGGGAGGCTCCTACGAGCAGTACTTC
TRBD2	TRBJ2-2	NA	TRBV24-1	CATSDLETSGYTGELFF	TGTGCCACCAGTGATTTGGAGACTAGCGGATACACCGGGGAGCTGTTTTTT
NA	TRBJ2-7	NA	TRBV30	CAWTEASEQYF	TGTGCCTGGACTGAGGCCTCTGAGCAGTACTTC
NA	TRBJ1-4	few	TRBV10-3	CAISDRMHEKLFF	TGTGCCATCAGTGACAGGATGCATGAAAAACTGTTTTTT
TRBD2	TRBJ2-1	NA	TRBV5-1	CASSLGGTSYNEQFF	TGCGCCAGCAGCTTGGGCGGGACTAGTTACAATGAGCAGTTCTTC
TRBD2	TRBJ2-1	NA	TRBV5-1	CASSSGLAGEDYEQFF	TGCGCCAGCAGCTCGGGACTAGCGGGAGAGGACTATGAGCAGTTCTTC
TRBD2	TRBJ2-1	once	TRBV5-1	CASSLGRLADYNEQFF	TGCGCCAGCAGCTTGGGGCGGCTAGCGGATTACAATGAGCAGTTCTTC